This T cell receptor beta chain stems from a study of beta chain features in type 1 diabetes (dated by TCRdb to the late 2010s). Broadly, across the study: No differences in mean age, gender distribution, total cell number or subset yield were found between patients and healthy donors. In the study, TCRB repertoires of sorted circulating CD4+ T cell subsets from recently diagnosed type 1 diabetes patients were compared with those of matched healthy donors. A total of around 100 million sorted cells were examined across all samples, and RNA yield correlated strongly with the number of cells per subset. Regulatory and stem cell-like memory subsets were obtained from only 8 patients and roughly eight healthy donors, while naive and central memory subsets were obtained from all 28 donors. Overall results and qualifications from the work: Because cDNA rather than genomic DNA was sequenced, highly expressing activated cells could have been over-represented, although no difference in activation and CD3 levels was found between groups. Fewer insertions and more nucleotide deletions at VDJ recombination sites were observed in patients with type 1 diabetes, implying thymic rearrangement abnormalities. Naive, central memory and regulatory TCRB repertoires appeared to be more alike among patients than among healthy donors. Because small numbers of individuals were included in the HLA sub-analyses, any influence of HLA type on TCRB rearrangement was left unresolved. A moderate but significant shortening of TCRB CDR3 length was observed in type 1 diabetes patients in all four CD4+ subsets. PCR may preferentially amplify shorter templates, but because patient and control samples were amplified and corrected together, any resulting skew would affect both groups equally.

The High Capacity cDNA Reverse Transcription Kit was used to reverse transcribe all of the isolated RNA, meaning that expressed TCRB transcripts were what got sequenced. Deep immunoSEQ sequencing was applied to naive, central memory and regulatory T cell samples, giving an average of roughly 3.3 million total reads per sample. Sorted cells were lysed in RLT buffer, and RNA was extracted using DNase-treated RNeasy Micro or Mini kits according to cell number. To prevent cross-contamination, each cell subset was processed individually, whereas patient and healthy donor samples were processed jointly. TCRB sequences were amplified from cDNA with the immunoSEQ multiplex PCR, producing 87-bp fragments spanning the CDR3 region. Sequencing of the amplicons was done on the Illumina HiSeq platform. Per the original workflow: Synthetic template baselines were used to correct PCR bias computationally, reads within Hamming distance 2 were collapsed, and singletons that could not be merged were discarded. Reads were aligned against IMGT so that V, D and J genes, CDR3 length and insertions or deletions at six rearrangement sites could be assigned. Within each subset, clonotype counts were normalized to sorted cell number, and only after that were true diversity and Gini coefficients computed with the tcR R package. Repertoire sharing was quantified using the overlap coefficient calculated on TCRB nucleotide sequences. Out-of-frame TCRB sequences from naive cells were analyzed to stand in for the pre-selection repertoire. What TCRdb holds here is the immuneACCESS table cut down to in-frame rearrangements. Part of the clones is not present; checked against another copy, under half of the missing clones reflect an unresolved V gene, and the others are unexplained. V and J calls plus clone size are reproduced from that table; the DNA served to infer D and trimming. This sample has some 230,000 clones in its table, and around 10% of those were observed once. Together, the top ten hold under 0.035% of the sample.

Sequences SGHRS (CDR1) and YFSETQ (CDR2) are obtained from the germline V gene. Trimming at the junction amounts to 0 bases on V and 1 base on J, and the germline ends lie 7 bases apart. CDR3 length: 14 amino acids, cysteine to phenylalanine. Only the CDR3 portion is preserved as DNA: 42 bases, with reading frame beginning at the first base. This clone has more than one count but fewer than ten. Its antigen remains unidentified. There are no base qualities to consult, and no much larger clone falls within one base. Each donor gave one peripheral blood draw, approximately 120 mL on average, collected into heparinised tubes. A BD FACSAria II was used to sort naive, central memory, regulatory and stem cell-like memory CD4+ T cells with a panel that included CD45RO, CCR7, CD25, CD127, CD95 and CD27. Every sorted population had a purity above 95%. PBMCs were isolated right away by Lymphoprep density gradient centrifugation and were stained directly, without culture. So that batch effects would be minimized, each experiment stained and sorted samples in pairs, pairing one healthy donor with one patient.

This TCR was recovered from a young woman in good health. The chain links TRBV5-1 with TRBJ2-5; the D gene is not confidently resolved. Sequencing was done on a sample of naive CD4+ T cells from blood. In light of the paper, this sample's cell subset or site label describes: true naive CD4+ T cells. The CDR3 protein: CASSLALPQETQYF. The DNA sequence reads TGCGCCAGCAGCTTGGCACTGCCCCAAGAGACCCAGTACTTC.